The following is a T cell receptor (beta chain) sequence with its context. Its target is not known. The data derive from a study of shared clonotypes between healthy human individuals. Clones were sequenced by immunoSEQ multiplex PCR, and TCRdb holds only the in-frame ones, with some missing. The table has 450,000 to 500,000 clones, 79% seen once. Study-wide findings and caveats: Among donors, sharing of clonotypes was expected to be affected by sequencing depth.

The CDR3 totals 16 residues. Losses at the gene ends were 2 bases for V and 7 bases for J; bases not matched to a gene: 7. Germline CDR1 and CDR2: SGHNT and YYREEE (reference sequence). The specimen sequenced was PBMCs. This chain connects TRBV5-4 to TRBJ2-2; TRBD2 agrees at 11 bases. This clonotype was obtained from a woman aged 40-49 years in good health. Some clones in this sample may be carry-over from other donors' samples. CDR3 sequence (DNA): TGTGCCAGCAGCTTCAAACTAGCGGGAGTACTCGGGGAGCTGTTTTTT. Its translation is CASSFKLAGVLGELFF.